This entry is about one TCR beta chain. The data belong to a study of control samples from healthy donors and cancer patients. Produced via immunoSEQ multiplex PCR; TCRdb's table is partial and in-frame only. The table records about 110,000 clones, more than 85% of them present only once. CDR3 size: 16 residues. Looked up from germline, CDR1 is SGHAT and CDR2 is FQNNGV. V lost 3 bases and J lost 7, with 18 bases in between. Source material: blood. The TCR was taken from a woman under 30 in good health. The chain uses TRBV11-2 and TRBJ2-2, with D perhaps matching TRBD2 (6 bases). CDR3 coding DNA: TGTGCCAGCAGCTTCTACTCTAGCGCCCAACACGGGGAGCTGTTTTTT. It encodes CASSFYSSAQHGELFF.